This TCR beta chain was sequenced during a study of CD8 T cells in ankylosing spondylitis (TCRdb year 2017). About the full investigation: T cell receptor beta repertoires were profiled in healthy donors and ankylosing spondylitis patients so that disease-linked TCR variants could be found. Peripheral blood was sampled, and synovial fluid was additionally collected from ankylosing spondylitis patients. The full study cohort comprised about 23 ankylosing spondylitis patients and roughly 110 healthy donors.

Sequencing used an Illumina HiSeq 2500. Quantitative 5'-RACE with molecular barcodes was used to prepare TCR beta libraries. As for the authors' bioinformatics: To identify disease-linked TCR variants, a new computational method was used, one built on a probabilistic model of VDJ rearrangement. TCRdb itself trimmed the public reads at Q25 with fastp, ran MiXCR and retained productive beta chains. Entries that share a CDR3 protein sequence are merged under the most common genes and DNA. For this entry, the V and J calls and clone size follow TCRdb and not the study's own pipeline. This sample holds 300,000 to 350,000 distinct CDR3 sequences; approximately 10% were observed only once. The ten top clones hold roughly 9.1% of the sample. Here is what the overall study found, with its caveats: Blood from ankylosing spondylitis patients appeared to be characterized by a TCR beta motif made up of under 10 highly homologous amino acid variants. The disease-linked clones had a CD8+ phenotype and were found at relatively low frequencies in peripheral blood. The disease-linked clones were reported to be significantly enriched in matched synovial fluid samples from ankylosing spondylitis patients. Some motif variants were previously reported in synovial fluid and blood of reactive arthritis patients, suggesting common disease-initiation mechanisms.

This clonotype was seen only a few times. It lacks a known antigen. It has no much larger one-base neighbor in the sample; base qualities were not kept. As encoded in the germline V gene (reference sequence), CDR1 is SGHKS while CDR2 is YYEKEE. Counted from cysteine to phenylalanine, this CDR3 has 13 amino acids. Just the 39-base CDR3 DNA is kept, in frame starting at base 1. The V and J ends are trimmed by 0 bases and 7 bases, leaving 9 bases between them. The chain employs TRBV5-5 and TRBJ2-3; no D gene can be assigned with confidence. The sequenced material came from blood, either unsorted or a sorted T cell fraction (not recorded which). This TCR was recovered from a female donor with ankylosing spondylitis or in good health (not recorded which). The DNA sequence follows: TGTGCCAGCAGCTTGGTTGAAGCATATACGCAGTATTTT. It encodes CASSLVEAYTQYF.